The clone carrying this T cell receptor beta chain was counted a few times. The CDR3 is 13 residues long. Germline loops: CDR1 SSHAT, CDR2 FNYEAQ (reference sequence). V was cut by 5 bases and J by 6 bases, with 14 bases left in between. These data belong to a study of blood T cell repertoires in COVID-19. The assay was immunoSEQ multiplex PCR, and TCRdb's table has in-frame clones only and misses some. The repertoire consists of about 360,000 clones, with more than 85% occurring once and the leading ten covering over 2.5%. The chain links TRBV7-7 to TRBJ2-7; D call uncertain. This receptor was taken from a human donor in a cohort sampled during active COVID-19. The specimen sequenced was peripheral blood. The CDR3 DNA reads as TGTGCCAGCAGCCAAAGTCCCGGTGGCGAGCAGTACTTC. The encoded protein is CASSQSPGGEQYF.